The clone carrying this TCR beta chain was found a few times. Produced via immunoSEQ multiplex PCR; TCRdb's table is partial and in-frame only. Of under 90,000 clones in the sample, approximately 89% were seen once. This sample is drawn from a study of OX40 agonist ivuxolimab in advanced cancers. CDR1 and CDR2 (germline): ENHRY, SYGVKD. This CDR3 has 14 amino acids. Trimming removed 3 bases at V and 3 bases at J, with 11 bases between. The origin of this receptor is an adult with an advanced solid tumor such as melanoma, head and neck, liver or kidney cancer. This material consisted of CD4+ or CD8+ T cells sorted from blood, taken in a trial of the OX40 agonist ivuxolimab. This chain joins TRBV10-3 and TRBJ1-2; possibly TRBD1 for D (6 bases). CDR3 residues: CAISESRGDYGYTF. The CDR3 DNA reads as TGTGCCATCAGTGAAAGTAGGGGGGACTATGGCTACACCTTC.